A selection of T cell receptor beta chains follows, all from one sample in a study of blood T cell repertoires in COVID-19. The protocol was immunoSEQ multiplex PCR, while the TCRdb copy is restricted to in-frame clones and leaves out a portion. Of approximately 250,000 clones in the sample, roughly 85% were seen once. Sequencing input: peripheral blood. Every receptor here comes from a man aged 25-45 years who had recovered from COVID-19. Both conserved end residues are part of each CDR3. A D gene is named only where the DNA matches it firmly. Clone size is shown for a subset of rows, as once, few, many or a class of expanded clone.

D gene: TRBD2
clone size: -
V gene: TRBV5-1
J gene: TRBJ2-3
CDR3 DNA: TGCGCCAGCAGCTTGGAACTAGCGGGGGGGCGTGGTACAGATACGCAGTATTTT
CDR3 protein: CASSLELAGGRGTDTQYF

D gene: TRBD2
clone size: -
V gene: TRBV9
J gene: TRBJ2-2
CDR3 DNA: TGTGCCAGCAGCCCTAGACTAGCGGGAACCGGGGAGCTGTTTTTT
CDR3 protein: CASSPRLAGTGELFF

D gene: -
clone size: once
V gene: TRBV4-2
J gene: TRBJ2-2
CDR3 DNA: TGTGCCAGCAGCGCCGCAGGGGTGGGGTCCGGGGAGCTGTTTTTT
CDR3 protein: CASSAAGVGSGELFF

D gene: TRBD1
clone size: -
V gene: TRBV10-1
J gene: TRBJ1-1
CDR3 DNA: TGCGCCAGCAGTCCTGACAGGGTTCGGGCTTTCTTT
CDR3 protein: CASSPDRVRAFF

D gene: TRBD1
clone size: -
V gene: TRBV11-2
J gene: TRBJ1-2
CDR3 DNA: TGTGCCAGCAGCTTAGGGACAGGGTATGGCTACACCTTC
CDR3 protein: CASSLGTGYGYTF

D gene: TRBD1
clone size: -
V gene: TRBV9
J gene: TRBJ1-3
CDR3 DNA: TGTGCCAGCACCCGACAGGGCTCTGGAAACACCATATATTTT
CDR3 protein: CASTRQGSGNTIYF

D gene: TRBD1
clone size: -
V gene: TRBV6-4
J gene: TRBJ2-2
CDR3 DNA: TGTGCCAGCAGTGACTTAGGGGGCAGGGAGCTGTTTTTT
CDR3 protein: CASSDLGGRELFF

D gene: -
clone size: -
V gene: TRBV12-5
J gene: TRBJ1-1
CDR3 DNA: TGTGCTAGTGGTTTGGGAGGAAGCGGAACTGAAGCTTTCTTT
CDR3 protein: CASGLGGSGTEAFF

D gene: -
clone size: -
V gene: TRBV7-2
J gene: TRBJ2-7
CDR3 DNA: TGTGCCAGCAGCTTAGCCGGACTAATCGAGCAGTACTTC
CDR3 protein: CASSLAGLIEQYF

D gene: -
clone size: -
V gene: TRBV21-1
J gene: TRBJ1-5
CDR3 DNA: TGTGCCAGCAGCCTACCCGGGACAGGAAAGGGCAATCAGCCCCAGCATTTT
CDR3 protein: CASSLPGTGKGNQPQHF

D gene: TRBD1
clone size: -
V gene: TRBV7-6
J gene: TRBJ1-4
CDR3 DNA: TGTGCCAGCAGGCAGACAGGGTTGAATAATGAAAAACTGTTTTTT
CDR3 protein: CASRQTGLNNEKLFF

D gene: -
clone size: -
V gene: TRBV20-1
J gene: TRBJ2-7
CDR3 DNA: TGCAGTGCTCCCAGGGTACACGAGCAGTACTTC
CDR3 protein: CSAPRVHEQYF

D gene: TRBD1
clone size: -
V gene: TRBV7-6
J gene: TRBJ2-7
CDR3 DNA: TGTGCCAGCAGCTGGGGGACAGGTAGCTCCTACGAGCAGTACTTC
CDR3 protein: CASSWGTGSSYEQYF

D gene: -
clone size: -
V gene: TRBV5-4
J gene: TRBJ2-3
CDR3 DNA: TGTGCCAGCAGCTTAGGGGGGGGTAACACAGATACGCAGTATTTT
CDR3 protein: CASSLGGGNTDTQYF

D gene: TRBD1
clone size: -
V gene: TRBV5-6
J gene: TRBJ1-2
CDR3 DNA: TGTGCCAGCAGCTTTAACAGGGGGGCCTATGGCTACACCTTC
CDR3 protein: CASSFNRGAYGYTF

D gene: TRBD2
clone size: -
V gene: TRBV6-5
J gene: TRBJ2-7
CDR3 DNA: TGTGCCAGCAGCCTAGCGGGGGGGCCTCTCTACGAGCAGTACTTC
CDR3 protein: CASSLAGGPLYEQYF

D gene: -
clone size: -
V gene: TRBV9
J gene: TRBJ2-1
CDR3 DNA: TGTGCCAGCAGCGTGACAGACAATGAGCAGTTCTTC
CDR3 protein: CASSVTDNEQFF

D gene: TRBD2
clone size: -
V gene: TRBV7-2
J gene: TRBJ2-3
CDR3 DNA: TGTGCCAGCAGCTTAGGGGTAGGACTAGCGATCACAGATACGCAGTATTTT
CDR3 protein: CASSLGVGLAITDTQYF

D gene: -
clone size: -
V gene: TRBV2
J gene: TRBJ2-2
CDR3 DNA: TGTGCCAGCAGTGAAGTTCAACTCGCTGGGGAGCTGTTTTTT
CDR3 protein: CASSEVQLAGELFF

D gene: -
clone size: -
V gene: TRBV19
J gene: TRBJ2-1
CDR3 DNA: TGTGCCAGTAGTCCCCTCCCCGGCTCCTACAATGAGCAGTTCTTC
CDR3 protein: CASSPLPGSYNEQFF

D gene: TRBD1
clone size: -
V gene: TRBV25-1
J gene: TRBJ1-1
CDR3 DNA: TGTGCCAGCGCGGGACAGCTGAACACTGAAGCTTTCTTT
CDR3 protein: CASAGQLNTEAFF

D gene: TRBD1
clone size: -
V gene: TRBV19
J gene: TRBJ1-2
CDR3 DNA: TGTGCCACCGAACCGCGACAGGGCCTGAGGACCGGCTACACCTTC
CDR3 protein: CATEPRQGLRTGYTF

D gene: TRBD1
clone size: -
V gene: TRBV10-3
J gene: TRBJ1-4
CDR3 DNA: TGTGCCATCAGTGCAGGGACAGGGGGTTCAACTAATGAAAAACTGTTTTTT
CDR3 protein: CAISAGTGGSTNEKLFF

D gene: TRBD2
clone size: -
V gene: TRBV6-6
J gene: TRBJ2-1
CDR3 DNA: TGTGCCAGCAGTTACTCTGTGACTAGCGGGGGAGTTGAGCAGTTCTTC
CDR3 protein: CASSYSVTSGGVEQFF

D gene: -
clone size: -
V gene: TRBV3-1/TRBV3-2
J gene: TRBJ1-2
CDR3 DNA: TGTGCCAGCAGCCAAGATCAGCAGGGATATCCTCCAAGTGATGGCTACACCTTC
CDR3 protein: CASSQDQQGYPPSDGYTF

D gene: -
clone size: -
V gene: TRBV30
J gene: TRBJ2-5
CDR3 DNA: TGTGCCTGGAGTACGCCCCGGGACAACCAAGAGACCCAGTACTTC
CDR3 protein: CAWSTPRDNQETQYF

D gene: -
clone size: -
V gene: TRBV4-2
J gene: TRBJ2-3
CDR3 DNA: TGTGCCAGCAGCCAAGACGTGACTAGAAAATCAGATACGCAGTATTTT
CDR3 protein: CASSQDVTRKSDTQYF

D gene: TRBD1
clone size: -
V gene: TRBV5-4
J gene: TRBJ2-4
CDR3 DNA: TGTGCCAGCAGCTTGGCCGGGGACAGGGGGAGAGCCAAAAACATTCAGTACTTC
CDR3 protein: CASSLAGDRGRAKNIQYF

D gene: -
clone size: -
V gene: TRBV5-4
J gene: TRBJ1-1
CDR3 DNA: TGTGCCAGCACCCCGCCGGGGGGCACTGAAGCTTTCTTT
CDR3 protein: CASTPPGGTEAFF

D gene: -
clone size: -
V gene: TRBV6-1
J gene: TRBJ2-1
CDR3 DNA: TGTGCCAGCAGTGAAGATCAGTACAATGAGCAGTTCTTC
CDR3 protein: CASSEDQYNEQFF

D gene: TRBD2
clone size: -
V gene: TRBV6-2/TRBV6-3
J gene: TRBJ2-3
CDR3 DNA: TGTGCCAGCAGTTACGGTCTAGCGGGGGGGCCCTATACGCAGTATTTT
CDR3 protein: CASSYGLAGGPYTQYF

D gene: TRBD1
clone size: -
V gene: TRBV5-1
J gene: TRBJ1-1
CDR3 DNA: TGCGCCAGCAGCTTCAGGACAGGGAACACTGAAGCTTTCTTT
CDR3 protein: CASSFRTGNTEAFF

D gene: TRBD1
clone size: few
V gene: TRBV19
J gene: TRBJ2-5
CDR3 DNA: TGTGCCAGCGGACAGGGGAATTCCGAGACCCAGTACTTC
CDR3 protein: CASGQGNSETQYF

D gene: TRBD2
clone size: -
V gene: TRBV5-1
J gene: TRBJ2-7
CDR3 DNA: TGCGCCAGCAGAGAGAATAGCGGGGGGGACCACGAGCAGTACTTC
CDR3 protein: CASRENSGGDHEQYF

D gene: -
clone size: once
V gene: TRBV5-1
J gene: TRBJ2-2
CDR3 DNA: TGCGCCAGCAGCTTAGCCCTCACCGGGGAGCTGTTTTTT
CDR3 protein: CASSLALTGELFF

D gene: TRBD1
clone size: few
V gene: TRBV19
J gene: TRBJ1-5
CDR3 DNA: TGTGCCAGTAGTATAGAGGGACAGGCCCCGGGACAGCCCCAGCATTTT
CDR3 protein: CASSIEGQAPGQPQHF

D gene: -
clone size: -
V gene: TRBV27
J gene: TRBJ2-1
CDR3 DNA: TGTGCCAGCAGTTACCAGGGGTTTGGCTACAATGAGCAGTTCTTC
CDR3 protein: CASSYQGFGYNEQFF

D gene: TRBD1
clone size: -
V gene: TRBV7-2
J gene: TRBJ2-7
CDR3 DNA: TGTGCCAGCAGCCCGCGCGGACAGGGGTCCTACGAGCAGTACTTC
CDR3 protein: CASSPRGQGSYEQYF

D gene: TRBD1
clone size: -
V gene: TRBV5-5
J gene: TRBJ2-7
CDR3 DNA: TGTGCCAGCAGCTTGGCCGGACAGGGCAGGGCCTACGAGCAGTACTTC
CDR3 protein: CASSLAGQGRAYEQYF

D gene: TRBD1
clone size: -
V gene: TRBV7-9
J gene: TRBJ2-5
CDR3 DNA: TGTGCCAGCAGCTCCAGGGGGCGGTGGGAGACCCAGTACTTC
CDR3 protein: CASSSRGRWETQYF

D gene: TRBD1
clone size: -
V gene: TRBV5-8
J gene: TRBJ1-1
CDR3 DNA: TGTGCCAGCAGCTTTCAGGGGGTTCACACTGAAGCTTTCTTT
CDR3 protein: CASSFQGVHTEAFF

D gene: -
clone size: -
V gene: TRBV7-2
J gene: TRBJ1-6
CDR3 DNA: TGTGCCAGCAGCCTTCGGACAAGGGATTCACCCCTCCACTTT
CDR3 protein: CASSLRTRDSPLHF

D gene: TRBD1
clone size: once
V gene: TRBV6-1
J gene: TRBJ1-2
CDR3 DNA: TGTGCCAGCAGTGAAGCACAGGGGGGGGATAGCTACACCTTC
CDR3 protein: CASSEAQGGDSYTF

D gene: -
clone size: -
V gene: TRBV4-1
J gene: TRBJ2-2
CDR3 DNA: TGCGCCAGCAGCCAGGAGATTAGGGGCGGGGAGCTGTTTTTT
CDR3 protein: CASSQEIRGGELFF

D gene: -
clone size: -
V gene: TRBV2
J gene: TRBJ1-5
CDR3 DNA: TGTGCCAGCCAAGCCGAGGGAGTGAGCAATCAGCCCCAGCATTTT
CDR3 protein: CASQAEGVSNQPQHF

D gene: TRBD2
clone size: -
V gene: TRBV19
J gene: TRBJ2-1
CDR3 DNA: TGTGCCAGTAGCCCTTTCGGGGGGGGGCCTAAGACTGAGCAGTTCTTC
CDR3 protein: CASSPFGGGPKTEQFF

D gene: TRBD1
clone size: -
V gene: TRBV18
J gene: TRBJ2-4
CDR3 DNA: TGTGCCAGCTCAGTGACAGGGGACATTCAGTACTTC
CDR3 protein: CASSVTGDIQYF

D gene: -
clone size: -
V gene: TRBV3-1/TRBV3-2
J gene: TRBJ1-1
CDR3 DNA: TGTGCCAGCAGCCCTATGCTTGTCACTGAAGCTTTCTTT
CDR3 protein: CASSPMLVTEAFF

D gene: TRBD1
clone size: -
V gene: TRBV9
J gene: TRBJ1-5
CDR3 DNA: TGTGCCAGCAGCCCAGGGGGAGCCCTACGGGAGCCCCAGCATTTT
CDR3 protein: CASSPGGALREPQHF

D gene: -
clone size: -
V gene: TRBV4-1
J gene: TRBJ1-5
CDR3 DNA: TGCGCCAGCAGCCAAGCTGGGGGGGGCAATCAGCCCCAGCATTTT
CDR3 protein: CASSQAGGGNQPQHF

D gene: -
clone size: few
V gene: TRBV4-1
J gene: TRBJ1-5
CDR3 DNA: TGCGCCAGCAGCCAAGACCCGAGGGGCAATCAGCCCCAGCATTTT
CDR3 protein: CASSQDPRGNQPQHF

D gene: -
clone size: -
V gene: TRBV4-1
J gene: TRBJ1-1
CDR3 DNA: TGCGCCAGCAGCCAAGGTACAGCCCAGGGCACTGAAGCTTTCTTT
CDR3 protein: CASSQGTAQGTEAFF

D gene: TRBD2
clone size: -
V gene: TRBV27
J gene: TRBJ2-1
CDR3 DNA: TGTGCCAGCAGTTTTTTTTCGGGGGGGCTTCCTCTCCGCAATGAGCAGTTCTTC
CDR3 protein: CASSFFSGGLPLRNEQFF

D gene: -
clone size: -
V gene: TRBV5-4
J gene: TRBJ2-7
CDR3 DNA: TGTGCCAGCAGCTTGGAGCCAGGGCACTACGAGCAGTACTTC
CDR3 protein: CASSLEPGHYEQYF

D gene: -
clone size: -
V gene: TRBV4-1
J gene: TRBJ2-6
CDR3 DNA: TGCGCCAGCAGCCAAGATCAGGGTTTCTCTGGGGCCAACGTCCTGACTTTC
CDR3 protein: CASSQDQGFSGANVLTF

D gene: -
clone size: -
V gene: TRBV10-3
J gene: TRBJ2-2
CDR3 DNA: TGTGCCAGCGGGTTCCCCACCGGGGAGCTGTTTTTT
CDR3 protein: CASGFPTGELFF

D gene: TRBD2
clone size: few
V gene: TRBV7-9
J gene: TRBJ2-7
CDR3 DNA: TGTGCCAGCAGCTTATCGCACCGGGGGGTTAGCTCCTACGAGCAGTACTTC
CDR3 protein: CASSLSHRGVSSYEQYF

D gene: -
clone size: -
V gene: TRBV7-9
J gene: TRBJ1-1
CDR3 DNA: TGTGCCAGCAGCTTAGCGCTGGGCAACACTGAAGCTTTCTTT
CDR3 protein: CASSLALGNTEAFF

D gene: TRBD1
clone size: -
V gene: TRBV10-1
J gene: TRBJ1-2
CDR3 DNA: TGCGCCAGCAGTCAACCGGGACAGGGGGCAGACGGCTACACCTTC
CDR3 protein: CASSQPGQGADGYTF

D gene: TRBD2
clone size: few
V gene: TRBV6-6
J gene: TRBJ2-3
CDR3 DNA: TGTGCCAGCAGTTCAAAGACTAGCGGGGGCGGCAGTACGCAGTATTTT
CDR3 protein: CASSSKTSGGGSTQYF